This entry describes one T cell receptor beta chain. Its binding antigen is unknown. Base quality data are lacking; no much larger clone is found one base away. Libraries were prepared through 5' RACE. Sequencing took place on an Illumina HiSeq 2500. A second PCR of roughly 7 to 11 cycles was performed with a sample-barcoded 5' primer and a J-beta primer mix. A unique molecular identifier was introduced onto each TCR beta cDNA molecule by a template-switch 5' adaptor carrying 12 random nucleotides. Each sample yielded at least 2.5 million CDR3-containing paired-end reads. First-strand cDNA synthesis was performed from all RNA using the Mint cDNA synthesis kit, with priming by a TRBC-specific oligonucleotide. Following uracil-DNA glycosylase treatment, all cDNA underwent a first 18-cycle PCR with the universal primers M1SS and BC2_uni_R. In the source study's methods: Normalization of each sample was performed by random selection of 1 million high-quality reads, each carrying a distinct molecular identifier. Reads sharing molecular identifiers were discarded rather than binned into consensus sequences. CDR3 identification, clonotype clustering and error correction used MiTCR with a Q25 quality threshold and the strictest error-elimination algorithm. A nonparametric unseen species model with Euler transformation was used to estimate a lower bound on total TCR beta diversity. TCRdb passed the public sequencing reads through fastp at Q25 and MiXCR, retaining productive beta sequences. Records with the same CDR3 protein are collapsed into one entry carrying the most frequent genes and DNA. It is TCRdb's table, rather than the study itself, that gives the V and J calls and clone size. Within this sample are about 930,000 distinct CDR3 sequences, with 29% of them counted one time only. The top ten clones comprise 10% to 13% of the sample.

This entry is derived from a study of blood T cells in healthy people across ages (dated by TCRdb to the mid-2010s). About the study as a whole: In model experiments, template switching captured about one uniquely barcoded TCR beta cDNA molecule for every two T cells. The study analyzed two additional independent replicas of 1 million unique cDNA reads from the same blood draw for two donors, one aged 18 to 29 and one aged 80 or older. The study measured age-related changes in TCR beta repertoire diversity using deep sequencing normalized with unique cDNA molecular identifiers. The donors were split into four age groups: young (average about 15 years), middle-aged (39), aged (approximately 60) and long-lived (about 74). Findings and caveats that apply to the study as a whole: Because the CMV infection status of the donors was unknown, age-related changes in expanded clonotypes may potentially have been confounded. Estimates of total diversity based on one million sequenced T cells were regarded as lower bounds and as underestimates. Conclusive comparison of naive and antigen-experienced compartments was prevented by the profiling of bulk unsorted PBMCs. Compared with the aged group, the long-lived group had more naive CD4+ T cells, fewer expanded clones and increased TCR diversity, suggesting age selection. As age increased, observed TCR beta diversity per million T cells dropped in a roughly linear way, and a significant reduction was already evident by age 40. There was a strong correlation between observed TCR beta diversity and the percentage of naive T cells measured by flow cytometry.

Per the germline V gene, SQVTM is the CDR1 and ANQGSEA is the CDR2. Spanning cysteine to phenylalanine, the CDR3 consists of 10 amino acids. Only the CDR3 part of the read is kept: 30 bases, read in frame from the first base. Clipping removes 7 bases from V and 15 bases from J, with 6 as the unmatched junction base count. The 40 or so donors, aged about 6 to 95 years, were systemically healthy Caucasian individuals from Russia. Each donor gave about 9.8 milliliters of peripheral blood, drawn into EDTA-treated Vacutainer tubes. Ficoll-Paque density-gradient centrifugation was used to isolate PBMCs, with at least 7 million per sample. Trizol reagent was used to extract total RNA from the PBMCs, yielding at least 5.5 micrograms per sample. For every donor, an aliquot of PBMCs went through flow cytometry to measure the percentages of naive CD45RAhigh/CD27high T cells. The same sample was also used in a study of T cells of mothers and their children. The second study's authors report: Nine systemically healthy Caucasian individuals served as donors, namely three mothers together with their six children. cDNA synthesis consumed the entire amount of extracted RNA, loaded at approximately 1.4 ug RNA in each 15 ul reaction. In the second PCR, sample barcodes and 2-4 random nucleotides were introduced via the M1S primer. Over 8 million TCR beta CDR3 reads came from each mother, compared with approximately 3.1 million reads from each child. Thymic selection similarly shapes TCR recombination output in related and unrelated pairs, with minor effect from inherited differences. Normalized repertoire overlap was always slightly but never significantly higher in related than unrelated mother-child pairs. With a sensitivity of about 100 clones per million clonotypes, no persistent microchimeric T cell clones were detected. In the study, deep NGS was used to compare the TCR beta repertoires of mothers and children, and features distinguishing related mother-child pairs from unrelated individuals were sought. On average, the children were 11 +/- 4 years old, while the mothers were about 40 +/- 4 years old. After adapter ligation was performed with NEBNext reagents, the libraries were sequenced on an Illumina HiSeq 2000 with 100+100 nt paired-end reads. To avoid cross-contamination, the mother libraries and the child libraries were prepared a month apart and sequenced in separate runs. Between roughly 450,000 and 2,200,000 distinct TCR beta clonotypes were identified per donor. Naive TCR beta clonotypes were estimated from low-frequency clonotypes matched to each donor's FACS-determined naive share, without sorting.

The V and J genes are TRBV29-1 and TRBJ2-1, with 10 bases matching TRBD2. Material: blood. This TCR came from a middle-aged woman in good health. The nucleotide sequence reads as follows: TGCAGCGCACTAGCGGGAATCTGGTTCTTC. This yields the protein CSALAGIWFF.